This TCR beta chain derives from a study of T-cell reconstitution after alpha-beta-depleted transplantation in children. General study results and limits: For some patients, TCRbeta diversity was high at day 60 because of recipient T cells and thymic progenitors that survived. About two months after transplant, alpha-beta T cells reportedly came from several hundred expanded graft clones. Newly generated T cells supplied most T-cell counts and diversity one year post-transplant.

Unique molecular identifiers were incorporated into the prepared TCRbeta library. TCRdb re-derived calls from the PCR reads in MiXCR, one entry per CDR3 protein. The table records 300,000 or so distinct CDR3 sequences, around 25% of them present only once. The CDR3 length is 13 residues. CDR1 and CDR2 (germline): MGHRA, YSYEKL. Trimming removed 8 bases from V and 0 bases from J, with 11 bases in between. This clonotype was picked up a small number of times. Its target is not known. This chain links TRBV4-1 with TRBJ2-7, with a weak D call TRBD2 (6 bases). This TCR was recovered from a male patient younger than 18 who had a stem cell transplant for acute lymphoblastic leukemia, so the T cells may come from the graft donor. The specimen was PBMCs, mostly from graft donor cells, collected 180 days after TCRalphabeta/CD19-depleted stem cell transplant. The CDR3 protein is CASAGKVSYEQYF. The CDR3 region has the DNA TGCGCCAGCGCGGGAAAAGTCTCCTACGAGCAGTACTTC.